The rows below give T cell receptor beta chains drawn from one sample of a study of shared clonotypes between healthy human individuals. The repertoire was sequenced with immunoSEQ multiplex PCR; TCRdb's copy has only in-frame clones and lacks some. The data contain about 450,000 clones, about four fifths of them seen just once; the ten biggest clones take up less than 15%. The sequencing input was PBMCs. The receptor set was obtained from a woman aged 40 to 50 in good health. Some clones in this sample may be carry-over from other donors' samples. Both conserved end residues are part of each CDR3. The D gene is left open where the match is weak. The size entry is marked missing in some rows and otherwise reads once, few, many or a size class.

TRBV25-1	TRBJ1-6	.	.	CASSDHSRGNSPLHF	TGTGCCAGCAGTGACCATTCCAGGGGTAATTCACCCCTCCACTTT
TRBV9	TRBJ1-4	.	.	CASSVGSNEKLFF	TGTGCCAGCAGCGTAGGTAGTAATGAAAAACTGTTTTTT
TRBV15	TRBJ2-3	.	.	CATSRSSAPFTDTQYF	TGTGCCACCAGCAGATCGAGCGCACCTTTCACAGATACGCAGTATTTT
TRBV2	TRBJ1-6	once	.	CASNAGTEYNSPLHF	TGTGCCAGCAACGCCGGGACGGAATATAATTCACCCCTCCACTTT
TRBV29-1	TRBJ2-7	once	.	CSVEGGWTGTYEQYF	TGCAGCGTTGAAGGGGGATGGACGGGGACCTACGAGCAGTACTTC
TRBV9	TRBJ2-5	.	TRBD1	CASSPRTGGRDRGGETQYF	TGTGCCAGCAGCCCCCGGACAGGGGGGCGAGATCGTGGTGGAGAGACCCAGTACTTC
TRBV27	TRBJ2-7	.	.	CASSRGYRELRGQYF	TGTGCCAGCAGCCGTGGGTACAGAGAGCTACGGGGGCAGTACTTC
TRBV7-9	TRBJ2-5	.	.	CASSLVGGETQYF	TGTGCCAGCAGCTTAGTAGGCGGGGAGACCCAGTACTTC
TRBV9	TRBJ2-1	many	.	CASSVGIASDEQFF	TGTGCCAGCAGCGTAGGGATAGCAAGCGATGAGCAGTTCTTC
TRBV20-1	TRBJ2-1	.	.	CSAGLVGEQFF	TGCAGTGCTGGGTTAGTTGGTGAGCAGTTCTTC
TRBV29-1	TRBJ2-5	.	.	CSVDSGQGRETQYF	TGCAGCGTTGATTCGGGTCAGGGTAGGGAGACCCAGTACTTC
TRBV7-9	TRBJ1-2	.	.	CASSPGLNYGYTF	TGTGCCAGCAGCCCGGGGCTAAACTATGGCTACACCTTC
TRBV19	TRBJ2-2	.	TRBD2	CASSPGTSVPGELFF	TGTGCCAGTAGCCCCGGGACTAGTGTCCCCGGGGAGCTGTTTTTT
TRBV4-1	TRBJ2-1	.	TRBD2	CASSPGLAGVNEQFF	TGCGCCAGCAGCCCCGGACTAGCGGGAGTCAATGAGCAGTTCTTC
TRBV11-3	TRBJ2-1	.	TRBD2	CASSPGLAGGNNEQFF	TGTGCCAGCAGCCCAGGTCTGGCGGGAGGTAACAATGAGCAGTTCTTC
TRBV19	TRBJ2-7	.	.	CASSPSGRRGPTYEQYF	TGTGCCAGTAGCCCGTCGGGCCGGCGGGGTCCGACCTACGAGCAGTACTTC
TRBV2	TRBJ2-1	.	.	CASSEYVSYNEQFF	TGTGCCAGCAGTGAATATGTCTCCTACAATGAGCAGTTCTTC
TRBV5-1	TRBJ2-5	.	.	CASSLVFREGGETQYF	TGCGCCAGCAGCTTGGTCTTCAGGGAAGGGGGGGAGACCCAGTACTTC
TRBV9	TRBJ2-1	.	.	CASSVGSQQFF	TGTGCCAGCAGCGTCGGATCTCAGCAGTTCTTC
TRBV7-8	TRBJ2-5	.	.	CASSPLVATQYF	TGTGCCAGCAGCCCCCTCGTGGCGACCCAGTACTTC
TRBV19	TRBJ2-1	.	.	CASSIVAGNDQFF	TGTGCCAGTAGTATAGTTGCGGGTAACGATCAGTTCTTC
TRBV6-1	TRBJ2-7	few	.	CASAEVYEQYF	TGTGCCAGCGCGGAGGTCTACGAGCAGTACTTC
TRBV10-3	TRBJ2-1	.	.	CAISESGADYNEQFF	TGTGCCATCAGTGAGTCGGGGGCCGACTACAATGAGCAGTTCTTC
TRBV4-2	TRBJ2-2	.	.	CASSQFEGGGELFF	TGTGCCAGCAGCCAATTCGAGGGTGGCGGGGAGCTGTTTTTT
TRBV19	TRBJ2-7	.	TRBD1	CASSTGGAEQYF	TGTGCCAGCTCGACAGGGGGCGCCGAGCAGTACTTC
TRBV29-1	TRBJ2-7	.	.	CSVAVGYYEQYF	TGCAGCGTTGCGGTGGGCTACTACGAGCAGTACTTC
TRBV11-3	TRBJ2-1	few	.	CASSRDSTSYNEQFF	TGTGCCAGCAGCCGCGACTCAACATCCTACAATGAGCAGTTCTTC
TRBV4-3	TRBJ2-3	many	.	CASKETLGDTQYF	TGCGCCAGCAAGGAGACTCTAGGGGATACGCAGTATTTT
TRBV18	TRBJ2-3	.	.	CASSHGDLTDTQYF	TGTGCCAGCTCACATGGGGACCTCACAGATACGCAGTATTTT
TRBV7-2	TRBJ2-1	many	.	CASSLALTRNEQFF	TGTGCCAGCAGCTTAGCGCTTACTAGGAATGAGCAGTTCTTC
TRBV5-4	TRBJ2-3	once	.	CASSLDRVGTDTQYF	TGTGCCAGCAGCTTGGACAGGGTGGGCACAGATACGCAGTATTTT
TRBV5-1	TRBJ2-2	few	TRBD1	CASSLDGTGNTGELFF	TGCGCCAGCAGCTTGGATGGGACAGGGAACACCGGGGAGCTGTTTTTT
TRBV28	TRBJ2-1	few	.	CASSPPGTQANEQFF	TGTGCCAGCAGCCCCCCCGGAACCCAGGCGAATGAGCAGTTCTTC
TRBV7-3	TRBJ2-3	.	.	CASSSSSARTDTQYF	TGTGCCAGCAGCTCCTCTAGCGCTCGCACAGATACGCAGTATTTT
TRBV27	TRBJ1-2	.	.	CASSLLGVGGYTF	TGTGCCAGCAGTTTATTAGGGGTCGGGGGCTACACCTTC
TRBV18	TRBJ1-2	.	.	CASSPSRDNYGYTF	TGTGCCAGCTCACCATCTCGGGACAACTATGGCTACACCTTC
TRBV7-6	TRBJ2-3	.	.	CASSALLTRIGDTQYF	TGTGCCAGCAGCGCCTTACTAACTAGAATAGGAGATACGCAGTATTTT
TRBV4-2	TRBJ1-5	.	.	CASSQDVMSNQPQHF	TGTGCCAGCAGCCAAGATGTAATGAGCAATCAGCCCCAGCATTTT
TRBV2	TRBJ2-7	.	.	CASRPEPGNYEQYF	TGTGCCAGCAGGCCGGAGCCTGGAAACTACGAGCAGTACTTC
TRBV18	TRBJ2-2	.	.	CASSPPAGSFTGELFF	TGTGCCAGCTCACCACCGGCTGGCAGTTTCACCGGGGAGCTGTTTTTT
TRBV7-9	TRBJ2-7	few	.	CASSLGASDYEQYF	TGTGCCAGCAGCTTAGGGGCTAGCGACTACGAGCAGTACTTC
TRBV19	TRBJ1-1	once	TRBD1	CASSRGAGGWTEAFF	TGTGCCAGTAGTAGAGGGGCAGGGGGCTGGACTGAAGCTTTCTTT
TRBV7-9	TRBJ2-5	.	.	CASSRTTGPETQYF	TGTGCCAGCAGCCGTACTACAGGGCCGGAGACCCAGTACTTC
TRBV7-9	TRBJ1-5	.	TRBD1	CASSQDEGAHQPQHF	TGTGCCAGCAGCCAAGATGAGGGGGCTCATCAGCCCCAGCATTTT
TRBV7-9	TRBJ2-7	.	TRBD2	CASSSFSGSSEQYF	TGTGCCAGCAGCTCGTTTAGCGGGAGTAGCGAGCAGTACTTC
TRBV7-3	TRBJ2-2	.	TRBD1	CASSPRQGKFNTGELFF	TGTGCCAGCAGCCCCCGACAGGGGAAGTTCAACACCGGGGAGCTGTTTTTT
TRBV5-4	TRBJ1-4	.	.	CASSPVSGYNEKLFF	TGTGCCAGCAGCCCCGTATCAGGGTATAATGAAAAACTGTTTTTT
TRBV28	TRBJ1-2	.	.	CASSFGEGGYTF	TGTGCCAGCAGTTTTGGGGAGGGCGGCTACACCTTC
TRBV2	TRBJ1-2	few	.	CASSDSEIYGYTF	TGTGCCAGCAGTGACTCCGAAATCTATGGCTACACCTTC
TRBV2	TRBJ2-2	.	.	CASSERGRNTGELFF	TGTGCCAGCAGTGAAAGGGGCCGGAACACCGGGGAGCTGTTTTTT
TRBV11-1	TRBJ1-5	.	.	CASSFGPGDQPQHF	TGTGCCAGCAGCTTTGGCCCTGGGGATCAGCCCCAGCATTTT